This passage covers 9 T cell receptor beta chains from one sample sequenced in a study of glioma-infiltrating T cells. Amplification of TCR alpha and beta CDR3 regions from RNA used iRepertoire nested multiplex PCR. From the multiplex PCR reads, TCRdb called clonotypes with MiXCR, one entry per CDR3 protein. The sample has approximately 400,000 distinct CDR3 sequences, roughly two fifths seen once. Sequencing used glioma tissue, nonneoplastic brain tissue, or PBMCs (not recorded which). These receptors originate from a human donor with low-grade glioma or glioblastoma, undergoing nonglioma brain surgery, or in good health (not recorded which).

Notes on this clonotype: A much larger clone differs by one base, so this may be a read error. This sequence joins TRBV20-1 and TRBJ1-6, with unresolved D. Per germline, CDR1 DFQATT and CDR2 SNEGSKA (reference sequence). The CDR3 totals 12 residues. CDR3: CSAVAYNLPLHF. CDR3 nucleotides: TGCAGTGCCGTTGCCTATAATTTACCCCTCCACTTT.

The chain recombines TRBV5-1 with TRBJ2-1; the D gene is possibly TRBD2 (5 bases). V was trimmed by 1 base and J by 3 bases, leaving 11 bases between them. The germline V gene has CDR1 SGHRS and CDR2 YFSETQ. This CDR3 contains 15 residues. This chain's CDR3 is CASSLTRSLYNEQFF. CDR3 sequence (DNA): TGCGCCAGCAGCTTGACTAGGTCCCTCTACAATGAGCAGTTCTTC. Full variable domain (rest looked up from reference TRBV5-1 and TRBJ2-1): KAGVTQTPRYLIKTRGQQVTLSCSPISGHRSVSWYQQTPGQGLQFLFEYFSETQRNKGNFPGRFSGRQFSNSRSEMNVSTLELGDSALYLCASSLTRSLYNEQFFGPGTRLTVL.

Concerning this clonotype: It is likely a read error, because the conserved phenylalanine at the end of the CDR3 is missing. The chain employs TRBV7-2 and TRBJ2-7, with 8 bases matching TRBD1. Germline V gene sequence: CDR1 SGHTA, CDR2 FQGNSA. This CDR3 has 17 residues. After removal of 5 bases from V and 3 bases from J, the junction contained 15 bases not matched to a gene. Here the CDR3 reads CASSQGPGRTGIYEQYL. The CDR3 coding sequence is TGTGCCAGCAGCCAGGGCCCAGGAAGGACAGGGATCTACGAGCAGTACTTG.

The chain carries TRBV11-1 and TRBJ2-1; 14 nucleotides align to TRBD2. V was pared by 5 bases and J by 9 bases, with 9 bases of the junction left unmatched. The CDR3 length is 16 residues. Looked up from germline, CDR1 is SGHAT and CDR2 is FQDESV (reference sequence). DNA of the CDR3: TGTGCCAGCAGCCCCGCCGGGACTAGCGGGAGTGGTGAGCAGTTCTTC. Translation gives CASSPAGTSGSGEQFF.

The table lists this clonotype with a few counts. CDR3: CATGLGNQPQHF. The CDR3 DNA is TGTGCCACCGGCTTGGGCAATCAGCCCCAGCATTTT. The chain combines TRBV7-2 with TRBJ1-5; no clear D. CDR1 and CDR2 from the germline V gene are SGHTA and FQGNSA. Trimming took off 10 bases at V and 2 bases at J, with 9 bases between the two ends. The CDR3 extends over 12 amino acids.

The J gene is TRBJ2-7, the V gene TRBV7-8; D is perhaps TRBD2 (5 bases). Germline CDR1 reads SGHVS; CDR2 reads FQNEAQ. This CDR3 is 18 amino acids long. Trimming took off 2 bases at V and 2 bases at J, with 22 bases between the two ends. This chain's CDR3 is CASSLSPPYGGTTYEQYF. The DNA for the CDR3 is TGTGCCAGCAGCTTAAGCCCCCCCTATGGAGGAACTACCTACGAGCAGTACTTC.

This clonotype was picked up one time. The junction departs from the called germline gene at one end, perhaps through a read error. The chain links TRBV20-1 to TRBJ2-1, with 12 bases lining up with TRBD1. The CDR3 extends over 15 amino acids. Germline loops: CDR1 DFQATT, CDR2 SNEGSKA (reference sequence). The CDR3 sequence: CSASPGTGGGDEQLF. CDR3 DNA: TGCAGTGCTAGTCCCGGGACAGGGGGCGGGGATGAGCAGCTCTTC.

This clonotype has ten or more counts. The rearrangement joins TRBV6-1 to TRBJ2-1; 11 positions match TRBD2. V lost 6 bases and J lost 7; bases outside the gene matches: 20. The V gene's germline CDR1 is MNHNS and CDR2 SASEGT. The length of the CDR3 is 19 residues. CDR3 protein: CASSSLAGGPGGSRNEQFF. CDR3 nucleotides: TGTGCCAGCAGCTCCTTAGCGGGAGGGCCAGGCGGTTCTAGGAATGAGCAGTTCTTC.

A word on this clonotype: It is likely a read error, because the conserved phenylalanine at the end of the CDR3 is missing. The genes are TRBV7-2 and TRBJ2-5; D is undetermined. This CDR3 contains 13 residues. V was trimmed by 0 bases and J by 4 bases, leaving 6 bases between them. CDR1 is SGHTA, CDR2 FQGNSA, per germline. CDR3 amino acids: CASSLASGETQYL. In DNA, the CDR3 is TGTGCCAGCAGCTTAGCGTCAGGAGAGACCCAGTACCTC.